Sequencing of this TCR beta chain was carried out in a study of Ad26.COV2.S vaccination and SARS-CoV-2 variants. Data came from immunoSEQ multiplex PCR; TCRdb stores just in-frame clones and leaves some out. The sample carries about 460,000 clones, roughly 87% recorded once. Germline CDR1 and CDR2: SGHTA and FQGNSA. This CDR3 comprises 15 residues. V shed 7 bases and J 10 bases; nucleotides not matched to a gene: 16. The sample's treatment: around 19 received Ad26.COV2.S at low or high dose, single or two shots; a few received placebo; per-sample allocation not given. Day 63 after the first injection of vaccine or placebo was the sampling time.

The rearrangement links TRBV7-2 to TRBJ2-1; 7 nucleotides match TRBD1. This receptor was taken from a person between 18 and 60 years old who received the Ad26.COV2.S COVID-19 vaccine or a placebo. The specimen was peripheral blood, collected in a trial of Ad26.COV2.S vaccine versus placebo. CDR3 DNA: TGTGCCAGCAACCTAGGTACCGGGGCCAGGGGGGAGCAGTTCTTC. Protein sequence: CASNLGTGARGEQFF.